Listed here are 12 T cell receptor beta chains from one sample, sequenced in a study of T cells after yellow fever vaccination. In TCRdb, the 5' RACE reads were re-called with MiXCR into one record per CDR3 protein. The sample holds under 250,000 distinct CDR3 sequences, less than 9% seen once. The source was CD4+ T cells sorted from PBMCs, collected 15 days after the yellow fever booster vaccination. The receptor set was obtained from a man under 40 who received the YFV17D yellow fever vaccine.

This clonotype was picked up a small number of times. V and J are TRBV19 and TRBJ1-5; a possible D gene is TRBD1 (5 bases). The CDR3 loop spans 15 amino acids. V was pared by 3 bases and J by 2 bases, with 11 bases between. Germline CDR1 is LNHDA and CDR2 is SQIVND (reference sequence). The CDR3 DNA sequence: TGTGCCAGTAGTATTGGAGGGGTCGGCAATCAGCCCCAGCATTTT. This gives the protein CASSIGGVGNQPQHF. Combining the CDR3 with reference TRBV19 and TRBJ1-5 gives the whole variable domain DGGITQSPKYLFRKEGQNVTLSCEQNLNHDAMYWYRQDPGQGLRLIYYSQIVNDFQKGDIAEGYSVSREKKESFPLTVTSAQKNPTAFYLCASSIGGVGNQPQHFGDGTRLSIL.

The chain combines TRBV20-1 with TRBJ2-3; 12 bases align to TRBD2. The CDR3 spans 16 residues. Germline V gene data show CDR1 as DFQATT and CDR2 as SNEGSKA (reference sequence). The V and J ends lost 3 bases and 2 bases, in that order; junction bases with no gene match: 6. The CDR3 sequence: CSARKGLAGFTDTQYF. The CDR3 nucleotides read TGCAGTGCTAGGAAGGGACTAGCGGGTTTCACAGATACGCAGTATTTT.

The genes are TRBV12-3 or TRBV12-4 and TRBJ1-2; D is unresolved. With 1 base removed from V and 7 bases from J, the gap between germline ends came to 10 bases. The CDR3 is 13 amino acids. CDR3 in amino acids: CASSLVEGRGYTF. In DNA form, the CDR3 reads TGTGCCAGCAGTTTAGTCGAGGGCCGTGGCTACACCTTC.

This clonotype was recorded a few times. The chain combines TRBV11-2 with TRBJ2-7; no clear D. The germline V and J ends were trimmed by 2 bases and 5 bases, with 13 bases remaining between them. CDR1 and CDR2 (germline): SGHAT, FQNNGV. The CDR3 totals 14 residues. The CDR3 DNA reads as TGTGCCAGCAGCTTATCCCACCTACGAGACGAGCAGTACTTC. It codes for CASSLSHLRDEQYF.

The V and J genes are TRBV6-2 or TRBV6-3 and TRBJ2-6; 8 positions agree with TRBD1. Looked up from germline, CDR1 is MNHEY and CDR2 is SVGEGT. V lost 4 bases to trimming and J lost 0 bases; unmatched junction nucleotides: 11. This CDR3 is built from 19 residues. CDR3 protein: CASSFRRRTGNSGANVLTF. The CDR3 DNA reads as TGTGCCAGCAGTTTCCGCCGGCGGACAGGGAACTCTGGGGCCAACGTCCTGACTTTC.

This clonotype was counted at least ten times. V gene TRBV12-3 or TRBV12-4 combines with J gene TRBJ1-1; TRBD1 matches at 8 bases. The CDR3 consists of 14 residues. The ends lost 4 bases at V and 5 bases at J; junction bases unmatched: 6. The CDR3 loop reads CASSSWTGRTEAFF. For the CDR3, the DNA is TGTGCCAGCAGTTCCTGGACAGGGCGGACTGAAGCTTTCTTT.

The genes are TRBV6-1 and TRBJ2-1; D ambiguous. Germline V gene lookup returns CDR1 MNHNS and CDR2 SASEGT. V lost 6 bases and J 9 bases, leaving 12 bases between the germline ends. This CDR3 is 12 amino acids long. CDR3 DNA sequence: TGTGCCAGCAGGACTTCAACGGGTGAGCAGTTCTTC. It encodes CASRTSTGEQFF.

This clonotype has at least ten counts. The rearrangement uses TRBV7-8 and TRBJ1-4; 8 positions match TRBD1. Germline CDR1 and CDR2: SGHVS and FQNEAQ. V lost 4 bases to trimming and J lost 7 bases; unmatched junction nucleotides: 11. This CDR3 has 16 amino acids. For the CDR3, the DNA is TGTGCCAGCAGCTCCAACTCAGGGGGCGCGGGTGAAAAACTGTTTTTT. Protein sequence: CASSSNSGGAGEKLFF.

This sequence joins TRBV12-3 or TRBV12-4 and TRBJ2-3; no clear D. V lost 3 bases and J lost 3, with 16 bases in between. This CDR3 region has 16 residues. The CDR3, as DNA: TGTGCCAGCAGTTTTTGGGGAAACCCGAGGACAGATACGCAGTATTTT. It codes for CASSFWGNPRTDTQYF.

The chain couples TRBV10-3 to TRBJ1-1, with 7 bases fitting TRBD1. V lost 5 bases and J lost 8; bases outside the gene matches: 5. Germline CDR1 and CDR2: ENHRY and SYGVKD. CDR3 length: 12 amino acids. CDR3 sequence (DNA): TGTGCCATCAGTCGCGACAGGGTAGAAGCTTTCTTT. Translating it yields CAISRDRVEAFF.

This clonotype was seen repeatedly, ten times or more. The rearrangement joins TRBV7-2 to TRBJ1-1; no clear D gene. CDR3 size: 13 residues. Germline lookup yields CDR1 SGHTA and CDR2 FQGNSA. Trimming removed 6 bases from V and 1 base from J, with 9 bases in between. The CDR3 coding sequence is TGTGCCAGCAGTCCAGATTGGAACACTGAAGCTTTCTTT. Protein sequence: CASSPDWNTEAFF.

The chain has TRBV7-9 and TRBJ2-5; D is tentatively TRBD1 or TRBD2 (5 bases each). V was cut by 5 bases and J by 2 bases, with 18 bases left in between. The CDR3 runs 16 residues. Germline V gene lookup returns CDR1 SEHNR and CDR2 FQNEAQ (reference sequence). The CDR3 is CASSVAREKGQETQYF. For the CDR3, the DNA is TGTGCCAGCAGCGTCGCCAGGGAGAAGGGACAAGAGACCCAGTACTTC.